Sequencing of this T cell receptor (beta chain) was carried out in a study of T-cell memory formation after mild COVID-19. Per germline, CDR1 SGHDN and CDR2 FVKESK. With 1 base removed from V and 5 bases from J, the gap between germline ends came to 9 bases. The CDR3 is made up of 13 amino acids. MiXCR was run by TCRdb on the 5' RACE reads, yielding one entry per CDR3 protein. The repertoire includes 350,000 to 400,000 distinct CDR3 sequences, about 21% of them detected once, and approximately 13% sits in the top ten. Points on this clonotype: What it binds is unknown.

Regarding the study as a whole: Later expanders leaned CD4+, whereas day 15 to 85 contracting clones were balanced CD4/CD8.

The sequenced sample was PBMCs or a T cell subset sorted from them (not recorded which). The TCR originated in an adult woman who had mild COVID-19 (a few samples of this study predate the infection). Cell type and time point are not known. The chain has TRBV14 and TRBJ2-7; no definite D call. CDR3 in DNA: TGTGCCAGCAGCCAAGGAATTGGGAACGAGCAGTACTTC. As protein: CASSQGIGNEQYF.